This entry lists 27 T cell receptor beta chains sequenced from one sample in a study of T cells in localized non-small cell lung cancer. Assay used: immunoSEQ multiplex PCR; TCRdb lists only in-frame clones, some missing. This table has some 2,000 clones, more than 25% appearing once. This sample comprised normal lung tissue next to the tumor, obtained before any cancer treatment. Receptors originate from a woman aged 35 to 70 with stage I lung adenocarcinoma.

The chain is built from TRBV6-8 and TRBJ1-1; D is perhaps TRBD1 (6 bases). Per germline, CDR1 MNHGY and CDR2 SAAAGT. V was cut by 0 bases and J by 11 bases, with 22 bases left in between. The CDR3 is 16 amino acids. The CDR3 sequence is CASSYSLTGTLVGAFF. The DNA for the CDR3 is TGTGCCAGCAGTTACTCACTCACAGGGACTCTCGTCGGGGCTTTCTTT.

This clone was counted a few times. The chain employs TRBV11-3 and TRBJ1-2; D is undetermined. The CDR3 loop spans 14 amino acids. Germline lookup yields CDR1 SGHNT and CDR2 YENEEA. Trimming took off 0 bases at V and 3 bases at J, with 8 bases between the two ends. The CDR3 sequence: CASSLDPRYYGYTF. The CDR3 DNA sequence: TGTGCCAGCAGCTTAGATCCCCGGTACTATGGCTACACCTTC.

This clone was seen more than once but under ten times. This sequence joins TRBV7-2 and TRBJ2-7; D unresolved. V was trimmed by 5 bases and J by 5 bases, leaving 13 bases between them. The CDR3 contains 13 residues. Germline V gene lookup returns CDR1 SGHTA and CDR2 FQGNSA. This CDR3 is CASSQELWDEQYF. DNA of the CDR3: TGTGCCAGCAGCCAAGAACTCTGGGACGAGCAGTACTTC.

V is TRBV6-8 and J is TRBJ2-7; 7 nucleotides align to TRBD1. This CDR3 has 12 amino acids. Germline V gene lookup returns CDR1 MNHGY and CDR2 SAAAGT. The J segment lost 6 bases and the V segment lost 4 bases, leaving 3 bases of the junction unmatched. The CDR3 DNA sequence: TGTGCCAGCAGTTGGACAGGTGCCGAGCAGTACTTC. Translation: CASSWTGAEQYF.

By share, this clone counts as large. This sequence joins TRBV9 and TRBJ1-6; tentative D call: TRBD1 (6 bases). V was pared by 0 bases and J by 7 bases, with 8 bases between. There are 14 residues in the CDR3. From germline, CDR1 is SGDLS and CDR2 YYNGEE. CDR3 in DNA: TGTGCCAGCAGCGTAGCCGGACAGAATTCACCCCTCCACTTT. Protein product: CASSVAGQNSPLHF.

This clone has just a few counts. The gene calls are TRBV6-8 and TRBJ1-5, with D unclear. The V end was cut by 8 bases, the J end by 9 bases, with 23 bases between. The germline CDR1 and CDR2 sequences are MNHGY and SAAAGT. The CDR3 runs to 15 residues. The CDR3 sequence: CASADLREEYGPQHF. The CDR3 nucleotides read TGTGCCAGCGCTGACCTTCGTGAAGAGTACGGGCCCCAGCATTTT.

The V and J genes are TRBV10-2 and TRBJ2-5; tentative D call: TRBD2 (5 bases). Germline CDR1 and CDR2: WSHSY and SAAADI. Trimming left V 3 bases short and J 2 bases short, with 22 bases between. This CDR3 has 18 amino acids. This chain's CDR3 is CASSDWSLRDGEQETQYF. CDR3 sequence (DNA): TGCGCCAGCAGTGACTGGTCCCTCCGGGATGGGGAACAAGAGACCCAGTACTTC.

The chain couples TRBV28 to TRBJ1-5; perhaps TRBD1 as D (5 bases). Germline V CDR1 and CDR2: MDHEN, SYDVKM. V lost 1 base to trimming and J lost 7 bases, with 8 bases between them. This CDR3 is 13 amino acids long. CDR3 residues: CASSLLGGQPQHF. CDR3 nucleotides: TGTGCCAGCAGTTTATTGGGGGGGCAGCCCCAGCATTTT.

V is TRBV28 and J is TRBJ2-3; 12 bases are a match to TRBD1. The CDR3 extends over 16 amino acids. CDR1 and CDR2 from the germline V gene are MDHEN and SYDVKM. V gave up 2 bases and J gave up 4 bases; unmatched junction bases: 4. The CDR3 sequence is CASSLRGQGAADTQYF. Written as DNA, the CDR3 is TGTGCCAGCAGTTTAAGGGGACAGGGGGCCGCAGATACGCAGTATTTT. The full variable domain, with the rest looked up from reference TRBV28 and TRBJ2-3, is DVKVTQSSRYLVKRTGEKVFLECVQDMDHENMFWYRQDPGLGLRLIYFSYDVKMKEKGDIPEGYSVSREKKERFSLILESASTNQTSMYLCASSLRGQGAADTQYFGPGTRLTVL.

There are a few counts of this clone. Here the CDR3 reads CASTIQGAGNTIYF. The CDR3 DNA is TGTGCCAGCACCATACAGGGGGCAGGCAACACCATATATTTT. This sequence joins TRBV11-3 and TRBJ1-3; 9 nucleotides line up with TRBD1. The CDR3 extends over 14 amino acids. CDR1 and CDR2 from the germline V gene are SGHNT and YENEEA. J was trimmed by 7 bases and V by 7 bases; bases with no gene match: 8.

This clone was counted only a few times. V is TRBV6-8 and J is TRBJ1-2; D perhaps matches TRBD1 (5 bases). V was cut by 6 bases and J by 3 bases, with 14 bases left in between. Germline V gene lookup returns CDR1 MNHGY and CDR2 SAAAGT. This CDR3 is built from 14 residues. In DNA, the CDR3 is TGTGCCAGCAGGGCGACAGCTGCCGACTATGGCTACACCTTC. Residues: CASRATAADYGYTF.

DNA of the CDR3: TGTGCCAGCAGTTATAACGGGGGAGGCGCAGATACGCAGTATTTT. Protein: CASSYNGGGADTQYF. The genes are TRBV6-8 and TRBJ2-3, with a tentative D call TRBD2 (6 bases). This CDR3 spans 15 amino acids. Germline V gene sequence: CDR1 MNHGY, CDR2 SAAAGT. Trimming removed 3 bases at V and 4 bases at J, with 14 bases between.

This clone showed up just a few times. The chain is built from TRBV6-8 and TRBJ2-2, with D tentatively TRBD1 (5 bases). Germline CDR1 and CDR2: MNHGY and SAAAGT. The ends were cut back, 4 bases at V and 6 bases at J, with 9 bases in the middle. The CDR3 has 13 amino acids. The CDR3: CASSSRQPGELFF. The DNA of the CDR3 is TGTGCCAGCAGTTCCAGACAGCCCGGGGAGCTGTTTTTT.

This clone was seen more than once but under ten times. The CDR3 reads CASSYTGGGYTF. CDR3 coding DNA: TGTGCCAGCAGTTACACGGGGGGAGGCTACACCTTC. This sequence joins TRBV6-8 and TRBJ1-2; D may be TRBD1 (5 bases). The CDR3 spans 12 residues. Germline values: CDR1 MNHGY, CDR2 SAAAGT. Trimming left V 2 bases short and J 8 bases short, with 9 bases between.

This chain connects TRBV11-3 to TRBJ2-3; 16 nucleotides align to TRBD2. J lost 2 bases, V lost 5 bases, and 10 bases had no gene match. Per germline, CDR1 SGHNT and CDR2 YENEEA. CDR3 size: 19 residues. CDR3 in DNA: TGTGCCAGCAGCATTCGATCCGGGACTAGCGGGGGGGTCACAGATACGCAGTATTTT. Its protein product is CASSIRSGTSGGVTDTQYF.

V gene TRBV11-3 combines with J gene TRBJ1-1; D call uncertain. This CDR3 has 18 amino acids. The V end was cut by 7 bases, the J end by 3 bases, with 27 bases between. CDR1 and CDR2 (germline): SGHNT, YENEEA. The CDR3 DNA follows: TGTGCCAGCACCCCACCCCGCCAAGGCACCCCCCGGGACACTGAAGCTTTCTTT. Translation: CASTPPRQGTPRDTEAFF.

This clone was seen a handful of times. This chain connects TRBV11-3 to TRBJ1-1; D unclear. Looked up from germline, CDR1 is SGHNT and CDR2 is YENEEA. Trimming removed 4 bases from V and 4 bases from J, with 16 bases in between. The CDR3 is made up of 15 amino acids. The CDR3 loop is CASSSSRWESTEAFF. The CDR3 DNA follows: TGTGCCAGCAGCTCGTCAAGGTGGGAAAGCACTGAAGCTTTCTTT.

This clone has only a few counts. The J gene is TRBJ1-1, the V gene TRBV9; D perhaps matches TRBD1 (5 bases). Germline V lookup: CDR1 SGDLS, CDR2 YYNGEE. The CDR3 is made up of 12 amino acids. Trimming shortened V by 5 bases and J by 3 bases, and 8 bases separated the two germline ends. For the CDR3, the DNA is TGTGCCAGCAGTGACAGTTACACTGAAGCTTTCTTT. Protein product: CASSDSYTEAFF. The variable domain in full, completed from reference TRBV9 and TRBJ1-1, reads DSGVTQTPKHLITATGQRVTLRCSPRSGDLSVYWYQQSLDQGLQFLIQYYNGEERAKGNILERFSAQQFPDLHSELNLSSLELGDSALYFCASSDSYTEAFFGQGTRLTVV.

The sample holds a few counts of this clone. The rearrangement joins TRBV30 to TRBJ1-1, with a weak D call TRBD1 (5 bases). Germline values: CDR1 GTSNPN, CDR2 SVGIG (reference sequence). The CDR3 runs to 15 residues. The V end lost 0 bases, the J end lost 5 bases, and 16 bases lay between the germline ends. In DNA form, the CDR3 reads TGTGCCTGGAGTGTAGGCGGGGGTTTGAGAACTGAAGCTTTCTTT. Protein sequence: CAWSVGGGLRTEAFF.

This clone turned up a few times. The chain is built from TRBV6-8 and TRBJ1-4; D remains ambiguous. The CDR3 runs 14 residues. Deletions cut 3 bases from V and 6 bases from J, with 11 bases between. Germline V gene data show CDR1 as MNHGY and CDR2 as SAAAGT. The CDR3 loop reads CASSYTANYEKLFF. The CDR3 DNA reads as TGTGCCAGCAGTTATACGGCTAATTATGAAAAACTGTTTTTT.

This clone showed up just a few times. The chain uses TRBV11-3 and TRBJ1-3; a possible D gene is TRBD1 (5 bases). Germline loops: CDR1 SGHNT, CDR2 YENEEA. The CDR3 covers 15 residues. V was shortened by 4 bases and J by 3 bases, with 13 bases between the two germline ends. Written as DNA, the CDR3 is TGTGCCAGCAGCTACCAGGGAAAGAGTGGAAACACCATATATTTT. Residues: CASSYQGKSGNTIYF.

This clone was counted between two and nine times. V and J are TRBV12-2 and TRBJ1-2; TRBD1 was called by the table and not checked on the DNA. TRBV12-2 is marked as a pseudogene. The CDR3 covers 15 residues. The CDR3 is CASRLVRGISYGYTF. As DNA, the CDR3 is TGTGCAAGTCGCTTAGTAAGGGGGATTAGCTATGGCTACACCTTC.

By share, this clone counts as medium-sized. This chain joins TRBV11-3 and TRBJ2-3; 7 nucleotides match TRBD1. The CDR3 is 16 residues long. Germline V CDR1 and CDR2: SGHNT, YENEEA. V trimming: 3 bases; J trimming: 2 bases; junction bases outside the gene matches: 8. In nucleotides, the CDR3 is TGTGCCAGCAGCTTTTACAGGGGACCCTCCACAGATACGCAGTATTTT. This sequence encodes CASSFYRGPSTDTQYF.

This clone has only a few counts. V is TRBV9 and J is TRBJ2-7; possible D gene TRBD1, 6 bases. Between the trimmed V and J ends, which lost 5 bases and 5 bases, there was a span of 14 bases. Germline CDR1 and CDR2: SGDLS and YYNGEE. CDR3 size: 13 residues. The CDR3: CASSEQGINEQYF. The CDR3 DNA reads as TGTGCCAGCAGTGAACAGGGAATAAACGAGCAGTACTTC.

This clone was counted only a few times. This sequence joins TRBV28 and TRBJ1-2, with D possibly matching TRBD1 (6 bases). Germline-derived CDR1 and CDR2 are MDHEN and SYDVKM. V dropped 3 bases and J dropped 7 bases, with 12 bases sitting between them. This CDR3 has 13 amino acids. The CDR3 DNA reads as TGTGCCAGCAGTTTGGGGGGGGCACGTGGCTACACCTTC. It yields the protein CASSLGGARGYTF.

The V and J genes are TRBV18 and TRBJ2-1; perhaps TRBD1 as D (6 bases). CDR3 length equals 15 residues. Trimming shortened V by 2 bases and J by 12 bases, and 20 bases separated the two germline ends. Germline CDR1 reads KGHSH; CDR2 reads LQKENI. The CDR3 protein is CASSPRGQGEMTQFF. The CDR3 DNA follows: TGTGCCAGCTCACCAAGGGGACAAGGGGAAATGACGCAGTTCTTC.

The table lists this clone with a few counts. At one end, the junction sequence differs from germline, possibly due to a read error. The rearrangement uses TRBV30 and TRBJ1-4; a weak D match, TRBD1 (6 bases). CDR1 and CDR2 (germline): GTSNPN, SVGIG (reference sequence). The CDR3 consists of 13 residues. CDR3 protein: CARRGGVGEKLFF. In DNA form, the CDR3 reads TGTGCCCGGAGGGGGGGGGTCGGTGAAAAACTGTTTTTT. The whole variable domain, filled in from reference TRBV30 and TRBJ1-4, reads SQTIHQWPATLVQPVGSPLSLECTVEGTSNPNLYWYRQAAGRGLQLLFYSVGIGQISSEVPQNLSASRPQDRQFILSSKKLLLSDSGFYLCARRGGVGEKLFFGSGTQLSVL.